The next 7 T cell receptor beta chains were all read from a single sample in a study of early T cells in non-severe SARS-CoV-2 infection. TCRdb ran MiXCR on the 5' RACE reads and lists one entry per CDR3 protein. The data hold tens of thousands of distinct CDR3 sequences, with around 15% observed a single time. The specimen sequenced was whole blood. The receptors come from an adult who was a healthcare worker with PCR-confirmed SARS-CoV-2 infection or an uninfected control (not recorded which).

The chain links TRBV24-1 to TRBJ2-1; 7 bases match TRBD1. The CDR3 runs to 13 residues. The J segment lost 10 bases and the V segment lost 3 bases, leaving 5 bases of the junction unmatched. Looked up from germline, CDR1 is KGHDR and CDR2 is SFDVKD. As DNA, the CDR3 is TGTGCCACCAGTGATGCCGACAGGGCGGAGCAGTTCTTC. Translation gives CATSDADRAEQFF.

This clonotype has more than one count but fewer than ten. The chain recombines TRBV7-9 with TRBJ1-1; D unresolved. From germline, CDR1 is SEHNR and CDR2 FQNEAQ (reference sequence). CDR3 length: 12 amino acids. With 8 bases removed from V and 2 bases from J, the gap between germline ends came to 9 bases. In nucleotides, the CDR3 is TGTGCCAGCTCGGAATCAAACACTGAAGCTTTCTTT. It encodes CASSESNTEAFF.

The chain recombines TRBV5-1 with TRBJ2-5, with 13 nucleotides matching TRBD2. The V segment lost 4 bases and the J segment 4 bases; nucleotides outside the gene matches: 10. CDR3 size: 17 residues. Germline V gives CDR1 SGHRS, CDR2 YFSETQ. In nucleotides, the CDR3 is TGCGCCAGCAGCCCTCGACTAGCGGGGGGACTAGGAGAGACCCAGTACTTC. This encodes CASSPRLAGGLGETQYF.

J is TRBJ1-1 and V is TRBV11-1; D possibly corresponds to TRBD1 (5 bases). Trimming left V 1 base short and J 4 bases short, with 7 bases between. This CDR3 is 13 amino acids long. The germline V gene has CDR1 SGHAT and CDR2 FQDESV (reference sequence). The CDR3 nucleotides are TGTGCCAGCAGCTTAGAGGACACCACTGAAGCTTTCTTT. Translating gives CASSLEDTTEAFF.

J is TRBJ1-1 and V is TRBV30; TRBD1 agrees at 11 bases. The CDR3 is 14 residues long. CDR1 and CDR2 from the germline V gene are GTSNPN and SVGIG (reference sequence). The ends lost 4 bases at V and 4 bases at J; junction bases unmatched: 5. In DNA form, the CDR3 reads TGTGCCTGGAATTCCGGGACAGGGGGCACTGAAGCTTTCTTT. This translates into CAWNSGTGGTEAFF.

This clonotype appeared many times. This chain joins TRBV7-9 and TRBJ1-1, with D maybe TRBD1 (6 bases). The CDR3 covers 15 residues. V lost 6 bases to trimming and J lost 6 bases, with 20 bases between them. Per germline, CDR1 SEHNR and CDR2 FQNEAQ (reference sequence). The CDR3 reads CASSLPGQMSAEAFF. CDR3 nucleotides: TGTGCCAGCAGTCTACCGGGACAAATGTCTGCTGAAGCTTTCTTT.

This clonotype showed up just a few times. The V call is TRBV5-1, the J call TRBJ1-2; unclear D gene. Trimming cost V 3 bases and J 7 bases, with 28 bases left between them. The CDR3 consists of 18 residues. The germline gives CDR1 SGHRS, CDR2 YFSETQ. CDR3 sequence (DNA): TGCGCCAGCAGCTCCCGAGAGGGCCCAGCCCATAGCGGGGTTGGCTACACCTTC. Its translation: CASSSREGPAHSGVGYTF.